The entry that follows covers one TCR beta chain sequence. Antigen unknown. TCRdb's table, derived via immunoSEQ multiplex PCR, lists solely in-frame clones and lacks some. The sample lists fewer than 150,000 clones, just over 85% seen once, with roughly 3% in the top ten. This sample stems from a study of T cell responses to AZD1222 COVID-19 vaccine. Study details: Both about-4-week and about-12-week second-dose recipients were combined. Study observations and caveats: At baseline, seropositivity was found in only a handful of AZD1222 recipients. White British people made up most donors, females outnumbered males, and clonal diversity was possibly underestimated.

The J segment lost 1 base and the V segment lost 3 bases, leaving 13 bases of the junction unmatched. The CDR3 loop spans 18 amino acids. CDR1 and CDR2 from the germline V gene are LGHNA and YNFKEQ. The clonotype was recovered from an adult in good health. The genes are TRBV4-2 and TRBJ2-7, with TRBD2 identical over 9 bases. Sample: peripheral blood, taken on day 0 of AZD1222 vaccination. The CDR3 DNA follows: TGTGCCAGCAGCCAGTTCCCTCTCCGACTAGCGGAGTCCTACGAGCAGTACTTC. Residues: CASSQFPLRLAESYEQYF.